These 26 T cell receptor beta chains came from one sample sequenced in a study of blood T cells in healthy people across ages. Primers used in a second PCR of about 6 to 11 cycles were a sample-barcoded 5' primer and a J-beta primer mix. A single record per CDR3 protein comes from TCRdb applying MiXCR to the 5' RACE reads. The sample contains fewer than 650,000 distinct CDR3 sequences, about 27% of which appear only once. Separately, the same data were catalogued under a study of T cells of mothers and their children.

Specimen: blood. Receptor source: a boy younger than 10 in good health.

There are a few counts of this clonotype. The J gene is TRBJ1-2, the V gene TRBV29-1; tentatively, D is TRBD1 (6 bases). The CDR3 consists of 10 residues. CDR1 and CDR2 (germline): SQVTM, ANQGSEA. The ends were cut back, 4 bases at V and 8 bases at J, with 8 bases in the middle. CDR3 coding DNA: TGCAGCGTTGCCAGGGGAGGCTACACCTTC. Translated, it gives CSVARGGYTF.

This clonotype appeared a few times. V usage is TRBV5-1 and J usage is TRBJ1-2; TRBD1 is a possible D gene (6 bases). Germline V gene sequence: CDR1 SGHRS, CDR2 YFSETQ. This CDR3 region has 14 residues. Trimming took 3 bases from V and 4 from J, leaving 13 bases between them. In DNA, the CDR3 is TGCGCCAGCAGCTCACAGGGAGCAGGCTATGGCTACACCTTC. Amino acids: CASSSQGAGYGYTF.

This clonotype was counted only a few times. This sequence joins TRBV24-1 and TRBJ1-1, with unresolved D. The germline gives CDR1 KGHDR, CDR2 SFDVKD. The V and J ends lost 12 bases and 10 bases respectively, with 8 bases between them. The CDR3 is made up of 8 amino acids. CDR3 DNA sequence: TGTGCCCGGGTTCGAGCTTTCTTT. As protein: CARVRAFF.

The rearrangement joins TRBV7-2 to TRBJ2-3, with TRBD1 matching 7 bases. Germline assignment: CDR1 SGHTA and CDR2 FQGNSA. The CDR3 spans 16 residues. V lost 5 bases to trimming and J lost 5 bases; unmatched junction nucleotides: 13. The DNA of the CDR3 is TGTGCCAGCAGCCTAAACAGGGGCCTTCCGGGAGATACGCAGTATTTT. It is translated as CASSLNRGLPGDTQYF. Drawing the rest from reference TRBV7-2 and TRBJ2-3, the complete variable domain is GAGVSQSPSNKVTEKGKDVELRCDPISGHTALYWYRQSLGQGLEFLIYFQGNSAPDKSGLPSDRFSAERTGGSVSTLTIQRTQQEDSAVYLCASSLNRGLPGDTQYFGPGTRLTVL.

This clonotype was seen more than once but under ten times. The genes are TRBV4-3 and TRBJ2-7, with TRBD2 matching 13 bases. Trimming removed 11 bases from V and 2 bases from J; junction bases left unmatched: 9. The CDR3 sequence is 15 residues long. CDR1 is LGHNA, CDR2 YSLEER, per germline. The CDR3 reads CAPVGTSGKTYEQYF. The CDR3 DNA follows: TGCGCCCCGGTCGGGACTAGCGGGAAGACCTACGAGCAGTACTTC.

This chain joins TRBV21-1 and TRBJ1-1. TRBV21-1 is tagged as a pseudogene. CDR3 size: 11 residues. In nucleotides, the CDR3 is TGTGCCAGGTGGGGTAACACTGAAGCTTTCTTT. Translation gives CARWGNTEAFF.

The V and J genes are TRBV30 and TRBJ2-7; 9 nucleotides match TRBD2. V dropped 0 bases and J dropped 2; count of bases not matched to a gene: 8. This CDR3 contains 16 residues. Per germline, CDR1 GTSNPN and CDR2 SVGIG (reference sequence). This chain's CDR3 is CAWSVMGSGSTYEQYF. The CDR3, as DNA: TGTGCCTGGAGTGTAATGGGTAGCGGGAGTACCTACGAGCAGTACTTC.

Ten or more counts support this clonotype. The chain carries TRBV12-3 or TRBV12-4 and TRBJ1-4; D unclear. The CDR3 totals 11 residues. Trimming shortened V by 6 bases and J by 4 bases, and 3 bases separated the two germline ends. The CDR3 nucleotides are TGTGCCAGCAGCCTTAATGAAAAACTGTTTTTT. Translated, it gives CASSLNEKLFF.

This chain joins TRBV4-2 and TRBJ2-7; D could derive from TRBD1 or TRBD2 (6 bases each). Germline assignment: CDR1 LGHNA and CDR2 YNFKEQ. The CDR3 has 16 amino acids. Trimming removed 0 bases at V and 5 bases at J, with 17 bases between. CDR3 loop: CASSQEVSGARDEQYF. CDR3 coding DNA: TGTGCCAGCAGCCAAGAGGTGTCGGGGGCGAGGGACGAGCAGTACTTC.

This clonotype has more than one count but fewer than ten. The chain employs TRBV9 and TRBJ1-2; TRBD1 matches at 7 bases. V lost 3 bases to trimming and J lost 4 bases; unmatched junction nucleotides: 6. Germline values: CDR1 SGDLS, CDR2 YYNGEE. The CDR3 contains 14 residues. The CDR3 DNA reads TGTGCCAGCAGCGCTACGACAGGGCCCTATGGCTACACCTTC. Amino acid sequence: CASSATTGPYGYTF. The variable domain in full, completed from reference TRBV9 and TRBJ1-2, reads DSGVTQTPKHLITATGQRVTLRCSPRSGDLSVYWYQQSLDQGLQFLIQYYNGEERAKGNILERFSAQQFPDLHSELNLSSLELGDSALYFCASSATTGPYGYTFGSGTRLTVV.

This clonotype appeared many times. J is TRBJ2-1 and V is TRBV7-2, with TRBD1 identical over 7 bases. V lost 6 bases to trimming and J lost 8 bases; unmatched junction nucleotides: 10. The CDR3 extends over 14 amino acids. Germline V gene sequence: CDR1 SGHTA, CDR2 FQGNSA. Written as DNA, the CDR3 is TGTGCCAGCAGTCAAGGGACAGTCGCGTATGAGCAGTTCTTC. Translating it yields CASSQGTVAYEQFF. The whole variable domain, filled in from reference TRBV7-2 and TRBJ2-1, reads GAGVSQSPSNKVTEKGKDVELRCDPISGHTALYWYRQSLGQGLEFLIYFQGNSAPDKSGLPSDRFSAERTGGSVSTLTIQRTQQEDSAVYLCASSQGTVAYEQFFGPGTRLTVL.

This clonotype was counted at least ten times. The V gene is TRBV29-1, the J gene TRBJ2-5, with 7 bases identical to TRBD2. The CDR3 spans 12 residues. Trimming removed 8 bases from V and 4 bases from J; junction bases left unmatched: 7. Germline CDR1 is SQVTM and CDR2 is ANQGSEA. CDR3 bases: TGCAGCACTGCAGGGAGGGGAGAGACCCAGTACTTC. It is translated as CSTAGRGETQYF.

The CDR3, as DNA: TGCAGTGCTGTAGCGGGGGGAGGTGAGCAGTTCTTC. Its translation is CSAVAGGGEQFF. The V call is TRBV20-1, the J call TRBJ2-1; 10 nucleotides agree with TRBD2. Germline loops: CDR1 DFQATT, CDR2 SNEGSKA (reference sequence). CDR3 length equals 12 residues. The ends lost 5 bases at V and 9 bases at J; junction bases unmatched: 4.

CDR3 bases: TGTGCCAGCAGCCCCCGAGAAGGCAGGGAAAGAAACTCACCCCTCCACTTT. It translates to CASSPREGRERNSPLHF. This chain uses TRBV9 with TRBJ1-6; D is perhaps TRBD1 (5 bases). The CDR3 extends over 17 amino acids. The ends were cut back, 4 bases at V and 10 bases at J, with 24 bases in the middle. Germline V CDR1 and CDR2: SGDLS, YYNGEE.

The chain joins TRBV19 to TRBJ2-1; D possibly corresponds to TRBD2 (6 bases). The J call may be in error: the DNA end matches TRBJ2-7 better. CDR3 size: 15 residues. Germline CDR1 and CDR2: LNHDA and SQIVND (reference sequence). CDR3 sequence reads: CASSMRDASSYEQYF. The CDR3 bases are TGTGCCAGTAGTATGCGGGACGCGAGCTCCTACGAGCAGTACTTC.

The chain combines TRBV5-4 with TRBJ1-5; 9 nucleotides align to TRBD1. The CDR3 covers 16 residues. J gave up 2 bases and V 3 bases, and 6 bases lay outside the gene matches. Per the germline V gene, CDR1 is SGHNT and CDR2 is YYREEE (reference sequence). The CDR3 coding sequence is TGTGCCAGCAGCTCGCAGGGACAGGGAGGCAATCAGCCCCAGCATTTT. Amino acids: CASSSQGQGGNQPQHF.

CDR3 region: CASSTLAASYEQYF. CDR3 DNA sequence: TGTGCCAGCAGCACCTTAGCGGCATCCTACGAGCAGTACTTC. The chain is built from TRBV7-6 and TRBJ2-7; D might be TRBD2 (6 bases). Germline V gene sequence: CDR1 SGHVS, CDR2 FNYEAQ. Between the trimmed V and J ends, which lost 5 bases and 1 base, there was a span of 12 bases. The CDR3 contains 14 residues. Using reference TRBV7-6 and TRBJ2-7 for the parts outside the CDR3, the full variable domain is GAGVSQSPRYKVTKRGQDVALRCDPISGHVSLYWYRQALGQGPEFLTYFNYEAQQDKSGLPNDRFSAERPEGSISTLTIQRTEQRDSAMYRCASSTLAASYEQYFGPGTRLTVT.

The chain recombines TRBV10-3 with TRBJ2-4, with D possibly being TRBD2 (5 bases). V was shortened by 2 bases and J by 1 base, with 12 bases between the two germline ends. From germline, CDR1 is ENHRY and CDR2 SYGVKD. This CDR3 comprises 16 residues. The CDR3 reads CAISESPGWAKNIQYF. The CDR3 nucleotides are TGTGCCATCAGTGAGAGTCCGGGGTGGGCCAAAAACATTCAGTACTTC.

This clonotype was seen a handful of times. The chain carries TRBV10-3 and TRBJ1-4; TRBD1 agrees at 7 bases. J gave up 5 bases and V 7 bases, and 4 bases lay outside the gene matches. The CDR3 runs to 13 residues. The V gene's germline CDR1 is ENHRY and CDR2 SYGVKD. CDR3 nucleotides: TGTGCCATCAAGGCGACAGGGAATGAAAAACTGTTTTTT. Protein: CAIKATGNEKLFF.

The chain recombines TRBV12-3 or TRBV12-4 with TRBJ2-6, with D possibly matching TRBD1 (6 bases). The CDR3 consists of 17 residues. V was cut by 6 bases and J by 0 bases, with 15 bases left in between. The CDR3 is CASSPQGHHSGANVLTF. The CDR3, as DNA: TGTGCCAGCAGCCCTCAGGGACACCACTCTGGGGCCAACGTCCTGACTTTC.

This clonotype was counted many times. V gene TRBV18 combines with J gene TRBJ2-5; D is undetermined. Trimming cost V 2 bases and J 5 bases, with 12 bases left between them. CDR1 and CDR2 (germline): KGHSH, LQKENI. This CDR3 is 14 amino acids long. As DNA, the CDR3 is TGTGCCAGCTCACCAGACCTCACTTCGGAGACCCAGTACTTC. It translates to CASSPDLTSETQYF.

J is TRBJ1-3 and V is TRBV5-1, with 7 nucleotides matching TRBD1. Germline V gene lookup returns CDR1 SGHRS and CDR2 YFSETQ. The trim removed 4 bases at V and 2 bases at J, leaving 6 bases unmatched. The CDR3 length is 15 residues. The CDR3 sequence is CASSHGGTAGNTIYF. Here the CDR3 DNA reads TGCGCCAGCAGCCATGGCGGGACAGCTGGAAACACCATATATTTT. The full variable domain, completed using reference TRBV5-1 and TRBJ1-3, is KAGVTQTPRYLIKTRGQQVTLSCSPISGHRSVSWYQQTPGQGLQFLFEYFSETQRNKGNFPGRFSGRQFSNSRSEMNVSTLELGDSALYLCASSHGGTAGNTIYFGEGSWLTVV.

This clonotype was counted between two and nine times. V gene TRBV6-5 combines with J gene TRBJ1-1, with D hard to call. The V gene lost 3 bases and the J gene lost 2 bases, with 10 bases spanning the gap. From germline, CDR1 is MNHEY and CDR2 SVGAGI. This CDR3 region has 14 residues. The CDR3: CASSYSGFNTEAFF. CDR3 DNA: TGTGCCAGCAGTTATAGTGGTTTTAACACTGAAGCTTTCTTT.

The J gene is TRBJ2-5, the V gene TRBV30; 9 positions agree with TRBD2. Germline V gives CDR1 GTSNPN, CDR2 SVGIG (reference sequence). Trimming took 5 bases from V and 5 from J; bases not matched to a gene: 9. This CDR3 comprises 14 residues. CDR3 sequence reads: CAWDGIAGAETQYF. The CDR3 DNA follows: TGTGCCTGGGATGGGATAGCGGGGGCGGAGACCCAGTACTTC. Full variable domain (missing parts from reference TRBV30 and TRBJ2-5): SQTIHQWPATLVQPVGSPLSLECTVEGTSNPNLYWYRQAAGRGLQLLFYSVGIGQISSEVPQNLSASRPQDRQFILSSKKLLLSDSGFYLCAWDGIAGAETQYFGPGTRLLVL.

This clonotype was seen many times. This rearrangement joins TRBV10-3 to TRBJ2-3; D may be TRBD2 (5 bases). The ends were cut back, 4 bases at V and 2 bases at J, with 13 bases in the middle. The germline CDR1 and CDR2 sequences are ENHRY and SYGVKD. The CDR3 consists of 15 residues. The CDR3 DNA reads TGTGCCATCAGTGGGGGAGTACCATACACAGATACGCAGTATTTT. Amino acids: CAISGGVPYTDTQYF.

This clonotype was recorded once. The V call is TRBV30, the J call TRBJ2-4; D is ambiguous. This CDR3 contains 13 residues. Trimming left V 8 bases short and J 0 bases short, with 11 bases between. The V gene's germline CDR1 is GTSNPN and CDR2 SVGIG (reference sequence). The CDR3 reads CAGTDLAKNIQYF. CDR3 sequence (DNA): TGTGCCGGTACAGATCTAGCCAAAAACATTCAGTACTTC.